What follows are 27 T cell receptor beta chains derived from one specimen sequenced in a study of cytomegalovirus exposure and HLA in healthy donors. Amplification used 60 Vbeta primers and 13 Jbeta primers. This table comes from immunoSEQ multiplex PCR, and its TCRdb copy is limited to in-frame clones, with some not included. The table includes fewer than 250,000 clones, about 83% detected once. Material: PBMCs. Source of these receptors: a man aged 35-49 years in good health and CMV-seropositive.

V gene TRBV7-3 combines with J gene TRBJ1-1; TRBD1 might be the D (6 bases). Trimming pared 3 bases from V and 4 bases from J, leaving 9 bases between. Germline V CDR1 and CDR2: SGHTA, FQGTGA. This CDR3 has 13 residues. The CDR3 DNA sequence: TGTGCCAGCAGCTTCGGGGGGGCCACTGAAGCTTTCTTT. The encoded protein is CASSFGGATEAFF. The entire variable domain, with the rest obtained from reference TRBV7-3 and TRBJ1-1, is as follows: GAGVSQTPSNKVTEKGKYVELRCDPISGHTALYWYRQSLGQGPEFLIYFQGTGAADDSGLPNDRFFAVRPEGSVSTLKIQRTERGDSAVYLCASSFGGATEAFFGQGTRLTVV.

The chain recombines TRBV10-1 with TRBJ1-5; TRBD1 matches 7 bases. The CDR3 has 16 residues. Germline loops: CDR1 WNHNN, CDR2 SYGVQD (reference sequence). The V gene end was trimmed by 6 bases and the J gene end by 6 bases; junction bases not matched to a gene: 14. CDR3 in DNA: TGCGCCAGCAGAATTGATTTACAGGGGCAGGGTCAGCCCCAGCATTTT. Its protein product is CASRIDLQGQGQPQHF.

V is TRBV19 and J is TRBJ1-3; D not resolved. Germline V lookup: CDR1 LNHDA, CDR2 SQIVND (reference sequence). Trimming left V 6 bases short and J 0 bases short, with 15 bases between. The CDR3 extends over 16 amino acids. The CDR3 bases are TGTGCCAGTAGGGTCCAAGGAGGCATCTCTGGAAACACCATATATTTT. Amino acids: CASRVQGGISGNTIYF. Drawing the rest from reference TRBV19 and TRBJ1-3, the complete variable domain is DGGITQSPKYLFRKEGQNVTLSCEQNLNHDAMYWYRQDPGQGLRLIYYSQIVNDFQKGDIAEGYSVSREKKESFPLTVTSAQKNPTAFYLCASRVQGGISGNTIYFGEGSWLTVV.

The chain carries TRBV18 and TRBJ1-1; D not resolved. This CDR3 is built from 15 residues. From germline, CDR1 is KGHSH and CDR2 LQKENI. Trimming removed 3 bases from V and 4 bases from J, with 15 bases in between. The CDR3 spells CASSPSGGGGTEAFF. In nucleotides, the CDR3 is TGTGCCAGCTCACCCTCGGGCGGTGGAGGCACTGAAGCTTTCTTT. The whole variable domain, remainder taken from reference TRBV18 and TRBJ1-1, is NAGVMQNPRHLVRRRGQEARLRCSPMKGHSHVYWYRQLPEEGLKFMVYLQKENIIDESGMPKERFSAEFPKEGPSILRIQQVVRGDSAAYFCASSPSGGGGTEAFFGQGTRLTVV.

The chain employs TRBV9 and TRBJ2-4, with 12 positions matching TRBD2. CDR1 and CDR2 from the germline V gene are SGDLS and YYNGEE. This CDR3 is built from 15 residues. V lost 3 bases, J lost 6 bases, and 4 bases stayed unmatched. CDR3: CASSGTSGDLNIQYF. In nucleotides, the CDR3 is TGTGCCAGCAGCGGGACTAGCGGGGACCTAAACATTCAGTACTTC.

Here the CDR3 reads CSARVRKEQFF. In DNA, the CDR3 is TGCAGTGCTAGAGTGAGAAAGGAGCAGTTCTTC. The rearrangement links TRBV20-1 to TRBJ2-1; D not resolved. Germline CDR1 reads DFQATT; CDR2 reads SNEGSKA (reference sequence). V was trimmed by 1 base and J by 10 bases, leaving 8 bases between them. This CDR3 is 11 amino acids long.

This clone was observed a few times. The chain recombines TRBV7-6 with TRBJ2-5; TRBD1 matches at 11 bases. Germline V gene sequence: CDR1 SGHVS, CDR2 FNYEAQ. The CDR3 totals 15 residues. V shed 5 bases, J shed 5 bases, and the junction held 7 bases outside the gene matches. The CDR3 DNA reads as TGTGCCAGCAGCCCCCGGACAGGGGGCGCCGAGACCCAGTACTTC. It specifies CASSPRTGGAETQYF.

The V call is TRBV11-2, the J call TRBJ2-7; 12 nucleotides align to TRBD1. CDR3 length equals 15 residues. V dropped 4 bases and J dropped 7; count of bases not matched to a gene: 8. CDR1 is SGHAT, CDR2 FQNNGV, per germline. CDR3 in amino acids: CASSSSGTGGLEQYF. The CDR3 bases are TGTGCCAGCAGCTCATCCGGGACAGGGGGCTTGGAGCAGTACTTC.

V gene TRBV5-4 combines with J gene TRBJ2-1; 11 bases fit TRBD1. CDR3 length equals 18 residues. Trimming removed 0 bases from V and 1 base from J; junction bases left unmatched: 6. The germline CDR1 and CDR2 sequences are SGHNT and YYREEE (reference sequence). CDR3 coding DNA: TGTGCCAGCAGCTTGGGGGGGCGGGACAGGGGGTCCTACAATGAGCAGTTCTTC. It encodes CASSLGGRDRGSYNEQFF.

V gene TRBV7-9 combines with J gene TRBJ2-3, with 13 bases identical to TRBD2. Germline trimming cut 5 bases from V and 4 bases from J; bases unmatched to any gene: 6. Germline CDR1 is SEHNR and CDR2 is FQNEAQ (reference sequence). The CDR3 has 16 amino acids. The CDR3 nucleotides read TGTGCCAGCAGCCCAGGGACTAGCGGGAAGGCAGATACGCAGTATTTT. It encodes CASSPGTSGKADTQYF.

This chain uses TRBV10-3 with TRBJ2-3, with TRBD1 as a possible D gene (6 bases). Germline-derived CDR1 and CDR2 are ENHRY and SYGVKD. The CDR3 runs to 15 residues. Trimming took off 0 bases at V and 7 bases at J, with 14 bases between the two ends. The CDR3 sequence is CAISESIQGPNTQYF. The CDR3, as DNA: TGTGCCATCAGTGAGTCGATCCAGGGGCCGAATACGCAGTATTTT.

The rearrangement joins TRBV6-6 to TRBJ1-2; TRBD1 might be the D (5 bases). The V end was cut by 5 bases, the J end by 8 bases, with 9 bases between. The CDR3 sequence is 11 residues long. Germline CDR1 reads MNHNY; CDR2 reads SVGAGI (reference sequence). CDR3 region: CASSDRGGYTF. In DNA form, the CDR3 reads TGTGCCAGCAGTGATAGGGGAGGCTACACCTTC.

The chain carries TRBV7-2 and TRBJ2-1, with a weak D call TRBD2 (5 bases). CDR1 is SGHTA and CDR2 is FQGNSA in the germline V gene. The CDR3 is made up of 15 amino acids. V was clipped by 1 base and J by 3 bases, with 10 bases between them. Here the CDR3 DNA reads TGTGCCAGCAGCTTAGACCGGCGGGTCTACAATGAGCAGTTCTTC. Its protein product is CASSLDRRVYNEQFF.

The genes are TRBV5-1 and TRBJ2-7; TRBD2 might be the D (6 bases). Germline loops: CDR1 SGHRS, CDR2 YFSETQ. V shed 6 bases and J shed 4 bases, with 26 bases lying between them. This CDR3 spans 17 amino acids. CDR3 amino acids: CASTTGVTPELRYEQYF. The DNA for the CDR3 is TGCGCCAGCACAACGGGAGTAACCCCCGAACTTAGGTACGAGCAGTACTTC. Variable domain in full (rest from reference TRBV5-1 and TRBJ2-7): KAGVTQTPRYLIKTRGQQVTLSCSPISGHRSVSWYQQTPGQGLQFLFEYFSETQRNKGNFPGRFSGRQFSNSRSEMNVSTLELGDSALYLCASTTGVTPELRYEQYFGPGTRLTVT.

The gene calls are TRBV7-9 and TRBJ2-1, with TRBD2 matching over 9 bases. The CDR3 length is 17 residues. V trimming: 10 bases; J trimming: 4 bases; junction bases outside the gene matches: 17. Germline CDR1 and CDR2: SEHNR and FQNEAQ (reference sequence). The CDR3 nucleotides are TGTGCCACCCTTTCCGGAGTAGCGGGAGCTGGGTACAATGAGCAGTTCTTC. The encoded protein is CATLSGVAGAGYNEQFF.

The chain employs TRBV2 and TRBJ1-1; 7 bases are shared with TRBD1. CDR3 length: 15 amino acids. Per the germline V gene, CDR1 is SNHLY and CDR2 is FYNNEI. Trimming cost V 6 bases and J 2 bases; bases outside gene matches: 9. The CDR3 region is CASRTLGTVNTEAFF. The CDR3 region has the DNA TGTGCCAGCAGGACCCTAGGGACAGTAAACACTGAAGCTTTCTTT.

This chain uses TRBV5-4 with TRBJ2-1; 11 bases are shared with TRBD2. CDR3 length equals 16 residues. From germline, CDR1 is SGHNT and CDR2 YYREEE (reference sequence). Trimming cost V 4 bases and J 4 bases; bases outside gene matches: 7. The DNA of the CDR3 is TGTGCCAGCAGCAGCGGACTAGCGGGTGTTTACAATGAGCAGTTCTTC. This translates into CASSSGLAGVYNEQFF.

The J gene is TRBJ1-4, the V gene TRBV7-2; weak D call: TRBD1 (6 bases). V lost 6 bases to trimming and J lost 5 bases, with 10 bases between them. The CDR3 extends over 13 amino acids. The germline V gene encodes CDR1 SGHTA and CDR2 FQGNSA. The CDR3 DNA reads TGTGCCAGCAGAGAGGGGGTGAATGAAAAACTGTTTTTT. Protein sequence: CASREGVNEKLFF.

The V call is TRBV10-3, the J call TRBJ2-1; TRBD2 matches at 8 bases. The CDR3 spans 15 residues. The ends lost 5 bases at V and 10 bases at J; junction bases unmatched: 13. Germline V gives CDR1 ENHRY, CDR2 SYGVKD. Here the CDR3 reads CAISPTSGPTREQFF. The DNA of the CDR3 is TGTGCCATCAGTCCAACTAGCGGACCCACAAGGGAGCAGTTCTTC.

This chain connects TRBV5-1 to TRBJ1-4; 8 bases line up with TRBD1. J lost 7 bases, V lost 3 bases, and 11 bases had no gene match. The CDR3 is made up of 16 amino acids. Germline V lookup: CDR1 SGHRS, CDR2 YFSETQ. The CDR3: CASSSQGAQTGEKLFF. The CDR3 region has the DNA TGCGCCAGCAGCTCGCAGGGGGCGCAGACTGGTGAAAAACTGTTTTTT.

The chain uses TRBV27 and TRBJ1-5, with a weak D call TRBD1 (5 bases). Germline V CDR1 and CDR2: MNHEY, SMNVEV (reference sequence). Trimming stripped 5 bases from V and 0 bases from J, with 11 bases between. The CDR3 is made up of 15 amino acids. The CDR3, as DNA: TGTGCCAGCAGTATAACAGGTAATAGCAATCAGCCCCAGCATTTT. Translating gives CASSITGNSNQPQHF.

This chain uses TRBV10-2 with TRBJ2-7, with D possibly TRBD2 on 5 matching bases. Germline V gives CDR1 WSHSY, CDR2 SAAADI. Trimming shortened V by 3 bases and J by 0 bases, and 15 bases separated the two germline ends. This CDR3 spans 16 amino acids. Here the CDR3 DNA reads TGCGCCAGCAGTGACCCCGGACTTGCCAGCTCCTACGAGCAGTACTTC. It specifies CASSDPGLASSYEQYF.

In regard to this clone: A read error may produce the germline difference seen at one junction end. The chain links TRBV28 to TRBJ2-6; 7 bases align to TRBD1. Germline-derived CDR1 and CDR2 are MDHEN and SYDVKM. The CDR3 is 15 amino acids. Here the CDR3 reads CASSSTGAGANVPTF. CDR3 coding DNA: TGTGCCAGCAGCAGTACAGGGGCTGGGGCCAACGTCCCGACTTTC.

The chain carries TRBV18 and TRBJ2-7; TRBD1 agrees at 10 bases. Trimming at V came to 0 bases and at J to 9 bases, leaving 5 bases not matched to a gene. Germline V CDR1 and CDR2: KGHSH, LQKENI. The CDR3 has 14 residues. The chain's CDR3 is CASSPPSTGGRQYF. CDR3 sequence (DNA): TGTGCCAGCTCACCACCGTCGACAGGGGGCCGGCAGTACTTC. Full variable domain (outside the CDR3, taken from reference TRBV18 and TRBJ2-7): NAGVMQNPRHLVRRRGQEARLRCSPMKGHSHVYWYRQLPEEGLKFMVYLQKENIIDESGMPKERFSAEFPKEGPSILRIQQVVRGDSAAYFCASSPPSTGGRQYFGPGTRLTVT.

V is TRBV6-5 and J is TRBJ1-2, with no clear D. The V and J ends lost 5 bases and 4 bases respectively, with 11 bases between them. The CDR3 has 13 residues. Germline CDR1 is MNHEY and CDR2 is SVGAGI. The DNA for the CDR3 is TGTGCCAGCAGTGAATCCCGGGTCTATGGCTACACCTTC. This translates into CASSESRVYGYTF.

This clone was seen a handful of times. The chain has TRBV5-1 and TRBJ2-5; 11 bases fit TRBD2. Per the germline V gene, CDR1 is SGHRS and CDR2 is YFSETQ. The CDR3 sequence is 15 residues long. After removal of 4 bases from V and 4 bases from J, the junction contained 6 bases not matched to a gene. The CDR3 DNA reads as TGCGCCAGCAGCGAGGGACTAGCGGCAGCAGAGACCCAGTACTTC. It translates to CASSEGLAAAETQYF.

The V and J genes are TRBV2 and TRBJ2-1, with D possibly TRBD2 on 5 matching bases. Germline values: CDR1 SNHLY, CDR2 FYNNEI. Trimming stripped 4 bases from V and 0 bases from J, with 10 bases between. This CDR3 contains 15 residues. The CDR3 region has the DNA TGTGCCAGCAGTGGGACTTCGTACTCCTACAATGAGCAGTTCTTC. Its translation is CASSGTSYSYNEQFF.